This note documents a single T cell receptor (beta chain) sequence. Trimming cost V 6 bases and J 7 bases; bases outside gene matches: 10. The CDR3 has 14 residues. Germline V lookup: CDR1 ENHRY, CDR2 SYGVKD. This record belongs to a study of blood T cell repertoires in COVID-19. Study-level information: Italy, Spain and the United States were the sources of the convalescent and acute COVID-19 samples. T cells, B-cell-depleted T cells, or PBMCs provided the cDNA or gDNA that served as material.

Original analysis: Quantification of nucleated cells was approximated via reference gene primer amplification. Assay used: immunoSEQ multiplex PCR; TCRdb lists only in-frame clones, some missing. Clone size and V and J calls were adopted from that table, with D and trimming inferred from the DNA. The sample shows 200,000 or so clones, roughly four fifths of them seen only once. The sample was peripheral blood. The chain recombines TRBV10-3 with TRBJ1-1; TRBD1 matches at 8 bases. This sequence was found in a human donor with acute or convalescent COVID-19. The donor label of this sample is uncertain. CDR3 in DNA: TGTGCCATCAGCGGGACAGGTAATCAGGGTGAAGCTTTCTTT. It specifies CAISGTGNQGEAFF.